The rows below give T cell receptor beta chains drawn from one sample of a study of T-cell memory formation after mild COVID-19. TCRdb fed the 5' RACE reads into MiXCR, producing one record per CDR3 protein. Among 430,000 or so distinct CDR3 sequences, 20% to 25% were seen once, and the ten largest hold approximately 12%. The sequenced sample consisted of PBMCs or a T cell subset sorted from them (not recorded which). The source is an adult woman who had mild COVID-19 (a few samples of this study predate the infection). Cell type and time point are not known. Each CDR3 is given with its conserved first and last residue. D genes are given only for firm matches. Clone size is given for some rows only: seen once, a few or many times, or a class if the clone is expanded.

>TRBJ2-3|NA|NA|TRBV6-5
CASRTRAETDTQYF
TGTGCCAGCAGGACGAGGGCCGAGACAGATACGCAGTATTTT
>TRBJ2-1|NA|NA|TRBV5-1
CASSPYAPTGYNEQFF
TGCGCCAGCAGCCCGTACGCCCCCACAGGGTACAATGAGCAGTTCTTC
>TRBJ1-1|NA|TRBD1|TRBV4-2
CASSQATGPANLEAFF
TGTGCCAGCAGCCAAGCGACAGGGCCGGCGAACCTTGAAGCTTTCTTT
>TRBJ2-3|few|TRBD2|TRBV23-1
CASSQFGGDVHSTDTQYF
TGCGCCAGCAGTCAATTTGGGGGGGACGTCCATAGCACAGATACGCAGTATTTT
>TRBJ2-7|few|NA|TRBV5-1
CASSGSTYRNRSSYEQYF
TGCGCCAGCAGCGGAAGCACCTACAGGAATCGGAGCTCCTACGAGCAGTACTTC
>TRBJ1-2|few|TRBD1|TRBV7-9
CASSDTGDYGYTF
TGTGCCAGCAGCGATACAGGGGATTATGGCTACACCTTC
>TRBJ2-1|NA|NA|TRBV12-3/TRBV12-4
CASTGTEGPYNEQFF
TGTGCCAGCACGGGGACGGAGGGGCCCTACAATGAGCAGTTCTTC
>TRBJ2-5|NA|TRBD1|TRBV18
CASSPRTGPGVQETQYF
TGTGCCAGCTCACCACGGACAGGGCCAGGGGTCCAAGAGACCCAGTACTTC
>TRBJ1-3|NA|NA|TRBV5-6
CASSVTTGAEGNTIYF
TGTGCCAGCAGCGTCACGACGGGGGCGGAAGGAAACACCATATATTTT
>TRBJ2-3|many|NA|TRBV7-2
CASSRSSTDTQYF
TGTGCCAGCAGCCGAAGTAGCACAGATACGCAGTATTTT
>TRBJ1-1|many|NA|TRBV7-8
CASRRATGVNTEAFF
TGTGCCAGCAGAAGAGCGACAGGAGTGAACACTGAAGCTTTCTTT
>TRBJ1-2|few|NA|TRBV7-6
CASSLDTARGYTF
TGTGCCAGCAGCTTGGATACGGCCCGGGGCTACACCTTC
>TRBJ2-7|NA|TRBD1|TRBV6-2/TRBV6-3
CASIRQGASYEQYF
TGTGCCAGCATCCGGCAGGGGGCCTCTTACGAGCAGTACTTC
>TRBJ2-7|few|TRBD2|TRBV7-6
CASSHPPGGRGQAEQYF
TGTGCCAGCAGCCACCCCCCGGGCGGGAGAGGTCAGGCCGAGCAGTACTTC
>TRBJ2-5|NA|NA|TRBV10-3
CAISEGYREETQYF
TGTGCCATCAGTGAGGGATACAGGGAAGAGACCCAGTACTTC
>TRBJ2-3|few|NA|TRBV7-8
CASSPVLQRGTDTQYF
TGTGCCAGCAGCCCGGTTCTCCAGCGGGGCACAGATACGCAGTATTTT
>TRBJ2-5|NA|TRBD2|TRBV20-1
CSAGREAETQYF
TGCAGTGCTGGGCGGGAGGCGGAGACCCAGTACTTC
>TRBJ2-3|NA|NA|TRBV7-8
CASSSRAAGAADTQYF
TGTGCCAGCAGCTCGAGAGCGGCGGGGGCGGCAGATACGCAGTATTTT
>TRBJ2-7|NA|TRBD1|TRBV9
CASSVGTDPYEQYF
TGTGCCAGCAGCGTCGGGACAGACCCCTACGAGCAGTACTTC
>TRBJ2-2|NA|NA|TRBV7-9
CASSFGDTNTGELFF
TGTGCCAGCAGCTTCGGGGACACTAACACCGGGGAGCTGTTTTTT
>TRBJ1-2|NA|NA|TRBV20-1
CSARLPDSGYTF
TGCAGTGCTCGACTCCCGGACAGTGGCTACACCTTC
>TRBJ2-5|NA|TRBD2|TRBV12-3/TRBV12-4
CASSFSGGAQETQYF
TGTGCCAGCAGTTTTTCGGGGGGGGCCCAAGAGACCCAGTACTTC
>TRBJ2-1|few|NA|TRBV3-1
CASSQDSGGAKNEQFF
TGTGCCAGCAGCCAAGATTCCGGCGGGGCAAAGAATGAGCAGTTCTTC
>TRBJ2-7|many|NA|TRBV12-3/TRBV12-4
CASSLKAGGEQYF
TGTGCCAGCAGTTTAAAGGCAGGAGGCGAGCAGTACTTC
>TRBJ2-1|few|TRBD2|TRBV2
CASSPDSGAYNEQFF
TGTGCCAGCAGTCCTGATAGCGGGGCCTACAATGAGCAGTTCTTC
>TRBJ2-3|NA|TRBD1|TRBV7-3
CASRPGGSGTDTQYF
TGTGCCAGCAGACCAGGGGGCTCGGGCACAGATACGCAGTATTTT
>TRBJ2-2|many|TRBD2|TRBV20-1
CSAKGLADTGELFF
TGCAGTGCGAAGGGACTAGCGGACACCGGGGAGCTGTTTTTT
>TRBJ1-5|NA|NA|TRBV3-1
CASSQGGRQPQHF
TGTGCCAGCAGCCAAGGTGGTCGTCAGCCCCAGCATTTT
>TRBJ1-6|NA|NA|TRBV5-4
CASSRFNSPLHF
TGTGCCAGCAGCAGGTTCAATTCACCCCTCCACTTT
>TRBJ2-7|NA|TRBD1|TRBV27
CASSKGQGFYEQYF
TGTGCCAGCAGCAAAGGACAGGGGTTCTACGAGCAGTACTTC
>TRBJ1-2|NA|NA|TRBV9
CASSHPGVSYGYTF
TGTGCCAGCAGCCACCCCGGAGTTTCCTATGGCTACACCTTC
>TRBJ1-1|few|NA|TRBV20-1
CSVRPTDF
TGCAGTGTTAGGCCGACAGATTTC
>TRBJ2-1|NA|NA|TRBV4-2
CASSQEGASTVNEQFF
TGTGCCAGCAGCCAAGAAGGGGCTAGTACAGTGAATGAGCAGTTCTTC
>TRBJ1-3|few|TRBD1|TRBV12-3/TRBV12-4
CASSSPDGQGYHGNTIYF
TGTGCCAGCAGTTCTCCGGACGGACAGGGCTATCATGGAAACACCATATATTTT
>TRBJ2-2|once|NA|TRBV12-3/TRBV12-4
CASSLFGNTGELFF
TGTGCCAGCAGTTTATTCGGGAACACCGGGGAGCTGTTTTTT
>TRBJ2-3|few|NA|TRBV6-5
CASSLQGPKDTQYF
TGTGCCAGCAGTTTACAAGGGCCTAAAGATACGCAGTATTTT
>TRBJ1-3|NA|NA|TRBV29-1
CSVARGDYSGNTIYF
TGCAGCGTTGCCCGAGGGGACTACTCTGGAAACACCATATATTTT
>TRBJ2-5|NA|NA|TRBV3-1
CASSSLGTQYF
TGTGCCAGCAGCTCGTTGGGTACCCAGTACTTC
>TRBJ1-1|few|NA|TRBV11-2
CASRPGGLTLTEAFF
TGTGCCAGCAGGCCGGGGGGGCTAACGCTCACTGAAGCTTTCTTT
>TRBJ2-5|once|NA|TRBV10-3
CAISESGGETQYF
TGTGCCATCAGTGAGTCAGGGGGAGAGACCCAGTACTTC
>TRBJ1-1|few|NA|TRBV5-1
CASSLATGYTEAFF
TGCGCCAGCAGCTTGGCTACAGGGTACACTGAAGCTTTCTTT
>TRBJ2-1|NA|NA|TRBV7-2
CASSPTVVFGSSSYNEQFF
TGTGCCAGCAGCCCCACGGTTGTGTTTGGATCCAGCTCCTACAATGAGCAGTTCTTC
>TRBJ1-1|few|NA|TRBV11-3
CASSPGFTEAFF
TGTGCCAGCAGTCCCGGGTTCACTGAAGCTTTCTTT
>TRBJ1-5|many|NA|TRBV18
CASSPPNQPQHF
TGTGCCAGCAGCCCTCCTAATCAGCCCCAGCATTTT
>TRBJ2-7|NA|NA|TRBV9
CASSVDPSQGEQYF
TGTGCCAGCAGCGTAGATCCTAGTCAGGGAGAGCAGTACTTC
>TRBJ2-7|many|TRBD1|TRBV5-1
CASSRDSYEQYF
TGTGCCAGCAGCAGGGACAGCTACGAGCAGTACTTC
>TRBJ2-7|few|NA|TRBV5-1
CASSLRRDGGYEQYF
TGCGCCAGCAGCTTGAGGCGGGATGGAGGTTACGAGCAGTACTTC
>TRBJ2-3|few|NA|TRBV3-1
CASSQGPIGTDTQYF
TGTGCCAGCAGCCAAGGACCGATCGGCACAGATACGCAGTATTTT
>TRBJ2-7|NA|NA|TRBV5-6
CASSLVDGNYEQYF
TGTGCCAGCAGCTTGGTAGACGGTAACTACGAGCAGTACTTC
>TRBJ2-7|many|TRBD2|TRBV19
CASSITLSGRSSYEQYF
TGTGCCAGTAGTATCACCTTAAGCGGGAGGAGCTCCTACGAGCAGTACTTC
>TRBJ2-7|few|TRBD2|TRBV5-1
CASSLGVGRDRYEQYF
TGCGCCAGCAGCTTGGGCGTCGGGAGGGATCGCTACGAGCAGTACTTC
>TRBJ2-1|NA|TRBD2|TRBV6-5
CASSYGTSGYNEQFF
TGTGCCAGCAGTTACGGGACTAGCGGGTACAATGAGCAGTTCTTC
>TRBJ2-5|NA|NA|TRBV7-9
CASSLGPVQETQYF
TGTGCCAGCAGCTTAGGGCCGGTACAAGAGACCCAGTACTTC
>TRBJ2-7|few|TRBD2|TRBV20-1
CSAKGTSGDHEQYF
TGCAGTGCTAAAGGGACTAGCGGGGACCACGAGCAGTACTTC
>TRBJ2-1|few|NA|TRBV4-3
CASSQDISSYNEQFF
TGCGCCAGCAGCCAAGACATCAGCTCCTACAATGAGCAGTTCTTC
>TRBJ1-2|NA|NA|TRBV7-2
CASSSFPYYGYTF
TGTGCCAGCAGCTCCTTTCCCTACTATGGCTACACCTTC
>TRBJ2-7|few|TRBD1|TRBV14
CASSQGTGRYEQYF
TGTGCCAGCAGCCAAGGGACAGGGAGGTACGAGCAGTACTTC
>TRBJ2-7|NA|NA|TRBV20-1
CSAEDSYTYEQYF
TGCAGTGCTGAGGACAGCTATACCTACGAGCAGTACTTC